What follows describes a single T cell receptor beta chain. The data belong to a study of blood T cell repertoires in COVID-19. Across the study: Samples representing acute and convalescent COVID-19 were sourced from the United States, Italy and Spain. The analysed material was cDNA or gDNA that came from T cells, B-cell-depleted T cells, or PBMCs.

Authors' data handling: Quantification of nucleated cells was approximated via reference gene primer amplification. Generated by immunoSEQ multiplex PCR, the TCRdb table keeps only in-frame clones and is missing some. V, J and clone size are those of that table, while D and trimming were read from the DNA. The data contain under 85,000 clones, around 89% of them seen just once; the ten biggest clones take up roughly 14%. This CDR3 region has 12 residues. The junction had 2 bases not matched to a gene; V was cut back by 5 bases and J by 5 bases. From germline, CDR1 is MDHEN and CDR2 SYDVKM. The sample consisted of peripheral blood. The sequence came from a man between 65 and 85 years old with active or convalescent COVID-19. V usage is TRBV28 and J usage is TRBJ1-2; 7 bases fit TRBD1. CDR3 sequence reads: CASSGGQYGYTF. CDR3 bases: TGTGCCAGCAGTGGGGGACAGTATGGCTACACCTTC.